A single sample gave rise to the 24 T cell receptor beta chains below, sequenced in a study of cytomegalovirus exposure and HLA in healthy donors. This PCR relied on a set of 60 Vbeta primers and 13 Jbeta primers. Method: immunoSEQ multiplex PCR; TCRdb's copy keeps in-frame clones and lacks some. The sample gives fewer than 250,000 clones, 87% of which show up once; roughly 1.3% is in the top ten. The sequenced sample consisted of PBMCs. Receptor source: a man aged 25-40 years in good health and CMV-seronegative.

The table lists this clone with a count of one. This chain connects TRBV19 to TRBJ2-3; 9 nucleotides agree with TRBD1. Per germline, CDR1 LNHDA and CDR2 SQIVND (reference sequence). Losses at the gene ends were 7 bases for V and 2 bases for J; bases not matched to a gene: 4. CDR3 length: 14 amino acids. The CDR3 spells CASMGQGFTDTQYF. CDR3 bases: TGTGCCAGTATGGGACAGGGATTCACAGATACGCAGTATTTT.

The chain couples TRBV5-1 to TRBJ2-7; 14 bases are shared with TRBD2. Trimming cost V 4 bases and J 2 bases; bases outside gene matches: 8. This CDR3 comprises 17 residues. Germline V CDR1 and CDR2: SGHRS, YFSETQ. The CDR3 sequence is CASSTLPGLAGAYEQYF. The CDR3 DNA reads TGCGCCAGCAGCACGCTCCCGGGACTAGCGGGAGCCTACGAGCAGTACTTC.

The chain couples TRBV5-6 to TRBJ2-3, with D perhaps TRBD2 (6 bases). The V end was cut by 3 bases, the J end by 4 bases, with 18 bases between. The CDR3 runs 16 residues. Germline V gene lookup returns CDR1 SGHDT and CDR2 YYEEEE. The CDR3 reads CASSSIAADTSDTQYF. The CDR3 DNA reads TGTGCCAGCAGCTCCATAGCGGCAGACACCTCAGATACGCAGTATTTT.

The rearrangement joins TRBV29-1 to TRBJ2-3; D gene unclear. The CDR3 is made up of 15 amino acids. CDR1 and CDR2 from the germline V gene are SQVTM and ANQGSEA. Trimming removed 2 bases at V and 0 bases at J, with 12 bases between. CDR3 nucleotides: TGCAGCGTTGAATATGTTTCGTCTAGCACAGATACGCAGTATTTT. It yields the protein CSVEYVSSSTDTQYF.

The chain is built from TRBV25-1 and TRBJ2-1; D remains unclear. This CDR3 is built from 13 residues. V was clipped by 3 bases and J by 4 bases, with 7 bases between them. From germline, CDR1 is MGHDK and CDR2 SYGVNS. The CDR3 region is CASSDGDYNEQFF. In DNA form, the CDR3 reads TGTGCCAGCAGTGATGGAGATTACAATGAGCAGTTCTTC. Full variable domain (remainder filled in from reference TRBV25-1 and TRBJ2-1): EADIYQTPRYLVIGTGKKITLECSQTMGHDKMYWYQQDPGMELHLIHYSYGVNSTEKGDLSSESTVSRIRTEHFPLTLESARPSHTSQYLCASSDGDYNEQFFGPGTRLTVL.

Turning to this clone: Its ends do not fully match the called genes, so a read error is possible. The J gene is TRBJ1-5, the V gene TRBV7-9, with TRBD1 matching 7 bases. CDR1 and CDR2 from the germline V gene are SEHNR and FQNEAQ (reference sequence). CDR3 length: 16 amino acids. CDR3 amino acids: CSSSPLGTVGHQPQHF. The CDR3 DNA is TGTTCCAGCAGCCCCCTCGGGACAGTGGGGCATCAGCCCCAGCATTTT.

The chain recombines TRBV10-1 with TRBJ1-1, with 8 nucleotides matching TRBD1. Germline V gives CDR1 WNHNN, CDR2 SYGVQD (reference sequence). V trimming: 9 bases; J trimming: 0 bases; junction bases outside the gene matches: 6. The CDR3 is made up of 14 amino acids. The CDR3 sequence: CARGQVVLNTEAFF. The CDR3 DNA reads as TGCGCCAGGGGACAGGTAGTTTTGAACACTGAAGCTTTCTTT.

The CDR3 coding sequence is TGTGCCAGCAGCTCGGGGGGTGGGACGACCGACAATGAGCAGTTCTTC. Translated, it gives CASSSGGGTTDNEQFF. V is TRBV28 and J is TRBJ2-1; TRBD2 matches at 7 bases. The V segment lost 6 bases and the J segment 5 bases; nucleotides outside the gene matches: 13. Germline assignment: CDR1 MDHEN and CDR2 SYDVKM. This CDR3 region has 16 residues.

In this sample, this clone turned up once. V and J are TRBV18 and TRBJ2-3; D unresolved. Germline assignment: CDR1 KGHSH and CDR2 LQKENI. The CDR3 extends over 14 amino acids. V was clipped by 4 bases and J by 7 bases, with 15 bases between them. CDR3 bases: TGTGCCAGCTCACGAACACCAGGCGATAATACGCAGTATTTT. Protein product: CASSRTPGDNTQYF.

This chain joins TRBV7-9 and TRBJ2-4; 7 bases match TRBD2. This CDR3 region has 14 residues. Germline CDR1 reads SEHNR; CDR2 reads FQNEAQ (reference sequence). V gave up 4 bases and J gave up 0 bases; unmatched junction bases: 0. In DNA form, the CDR3 reads TGTGCCAGCAGCTCGGGGGGAGCCAAAAACATTCAGTACTTC. Amino acid sequence: CASSSGGAKNIQYF.

This chain uses TRBV19 with TRBJ1-2; no reliable D call. Trimming pared 3 bases from V and 4 bases from J, leaving 6 bases between. The CDR3 extends over 12 amino acids. The germline gives CDR1 LNHDA, CDR2 SQIVND (reference sequence). Here the CDR3 DNA reads TGTGCCAGTAGTATTTACAGCTATGGCTACACCTTC. Amino acids: CASSIYSYGYTF. Complete variable domain (other parts from reference TRBV19 and TRBJ1-2): DGGITQSPKYLFRKEGQNVTLSCEQNLNHDAMYWYRQDPGQGLRLIYYSQIVNDFQKGDIAEGYSVSREKKESFPLTVTSAQKNPTAFYLCASSIYSYGYTFGSGTRLTVV.

The chain is built from TRBV27 and TRBJ1-5, with unresolved D. The CDR3 consists of 13 residues. V lost 0 bases, J lost 3 bases, and 3 bases lay in between. CDR1 is MNHEY, CDR2 SMNVEV, per germline (reference sequence). CDR3 DNA sequence: TGTGCCAGCAGTTTATCGGCCAATCAGCCCCAGCATTTT. This encodes CASSLSANQPQHF.

The chain is built from TRBV5-1 and TRBJ1-2; D unresolved. This CDR3 is 14 amino acids long. CDR1 is SGHRS, CDR2 YFSETQ, per germline. Trimming stripped 3 bases from V and 5 bases from J, with 14 bases between. CDR3 sequence: CASSSQDTPYGYTF. The CDR3 region has the DNA TGCGCCAGCAGCTCCCAAGACACCCCATATGGCTACACCTTC.

This rearrangement joins TRBV4-3 to TRBJ2-3; 8 positions match TRBD2. This CDR3 is built from 15 residues. V was pared by 2 bases and J by 1 base, with 2 bases of the junction left unmatched. Per the germline V gene, CDR1 is LGHNA and CDR2 is YSLEER. CDR3 residues: CASSQLAGGTDTQYF. The CDR3 coding sequence is TGCGCCAGCAGCCAACTAGCGGGCGGCACAGATACGCAGTATTTT.

The table lists this clone with a count of one. V is TRBV28 and J is TRBJ2-7; 7 nucleotides line up with TRBD1. The ends lost 5 bases at V and 2 bases at J; junction bases unmatched: 12. The CDR3 extends over 16 amino acids. CDR1 is MDHEN, CDR2 SYDVKM, per germline. Here the CDR3 reads CASSLRLRDRAYEQYF. DNA for the CDR3: TGTGCCAGCAGTCTAAGGCTCCGGGACAGAGCCTACGAGCAGTACTTC. Full variable domain (remainder filled in from reference TRBV28 and TRBJ2-7): DVKVTQSSRYLVKRTGEKVFLECVQDMDHENMFWYRQDPGLGLRLIYFSYDVKMKEKGDIPEGYSVSREKKERFSLILESASTNQTSMYLCASSLRLRDRAYEQYFGPGTRLTVT.

This CDR3 reads CASRKARVMNTEAFF. CDR3 coding DNA: TGTGCCAGCAGAAAAGCCAGGGTGATGAACACTGAAGCTTTCTTT. The chain recombines TRBV28 with TRBJ1-1; D is possibly TRBD1 (5 bases). In germline, CDR1 is MDHEN, CDR2 SYDVKM. The CDR3 length is 15 residues. The V gene lost 6 bases and the J gene lost 0 bases, with 14 bases spanning the gap.

The CDR3 loop reads CASSPSSDEQYF. The CDR3, as DNA: TGTGCCAGCTCACCATCCAGCGACGAGCAGTACTTC. V gene TRBV18 combines with J gene TRBJ2-7; D remains unclear. V was cut by 2 bases and J by 5 bases, with 7 bases left in between. The germline gives CDR1 KGHSH, CDR2 LQKENI. The CDR3 sequence is 12 residues long.

CDR3 protein: CASSYRAGYGYTF. CDR3 coding DNA: TGTGCCAGCAGCTACAGGGCTGGCTATGGCTACACCTTC. The chain recombines TRBV7-2 with TRBJ1-2; perhaps TRBD1 as D (6 bases). Trimming took off 4 bases at V and 4 bases at J, with 10 bases between the two ends. This CDR3 is 13 amino acids long. The germline gives CDR1 SGHTA, CDR2 FQGNSA.

The chain recombines TRBV7-9 with TRBJ1-4; D possibly corresponds to TRBD1 (6 bases). Between the trimmed V and J ends, which lost 4 bases and 6 bases, there was a span of 12 bases. The length of the CDR3 is 14 residues. Germline assignment: CDR1 SEHNR and CDR2 FQNEAQ (reference sequence). This chain's CDR3 is CASSSGTRDEKLFF. CDR3 nucleotides: TGTGCCAGCAGCTCCGGGACAAGGGATGAAAAACTGTTTTTT.

As DNA, the CDR3 is TGTGCCAGCACCCCTCGGGGACAGGGGGAGACTGAAGCTTTCTTT. It is translated as CASTPRGQGETEAFF. This sequence joins TRBV28 and TRBJ1-1, with 11 positions matching TRBD1. J was trimmed by 5 bases and V by 7 bases; bases with no gene match: 9. Germline CDR1 MDHEN, CDR2 SYDVKM. This CDR3 is 15 amino acids long.

This clone was seen once. The CDR3: CATSRTSSAGGGSYNEQFF. The CDR3, as DNA: TGTGCCACCAGCAGAACCTCCTCGGCTGGGGGGGGCTCCTACAATGAGCAGTTCTTC. V and J are TRBV15 and TRBJ2-1; 7 nucleotides line up with TRBD2. Losses at the gene ends were 2 bases for V and 0 bases for J; bases not matched to a gene: 13. The CDR3 runs to 19 residues. The germline CDR1 and CDR2 sequences are LNHNV and YYDKDF (reference sequence).

The J gene is TRBJ1-1, the V gene TRBV27; D is possibly TRBD1 (6 bases). The CDR3 runs to 14 residues. Trimming removed 4 bases at V and 0 bases at J, with 9 bases between. CDR1 and CDR2 (germline): MNHEY, SMNVEV (reference sequence). CDR3 DNA: TGTGCCAGCAGTTCCAGGGGACTGAACACTGAAGCTTTCTTT. Its translation is CASSSRGLNTEAFF.

DNA of the CDR3: TGTGCCAGCAGCTTAGGGTCTAGCTTGGATGAGCAGTTCTTC. Its protein is CASSLGSSLDEQFF. The V and J genes are TRBV7-9 and TRBJ2-1, with D maybe TRBD2 (5 bases). Trimming stripped 1 base from V and 8 bases from J, with 12 bases between. Per germline, CDR1 SEHNR and CDR2 FQNEAQ (reference sequence). This CDR3 has 14 amino acids.

A few counts support this clone. The chain uses TRBV6-6 and TRBJ2-7; TRBD1 matches 7 bases. The V segment lost 0 bases and the J segment 1 base; nucleotides outside the gene matches: 3. CDR3 length equals 15 residues. In germline, CDR1 is MNHNY, CDR2 SVGAGI (reference sequence). CDR3 protein: CASSYSRGPSYEQYF. CDR3 DNA: TGTGCCAGCAGTTACTCAAGGGGGCCATCCTACGAGCAGTACTTC.